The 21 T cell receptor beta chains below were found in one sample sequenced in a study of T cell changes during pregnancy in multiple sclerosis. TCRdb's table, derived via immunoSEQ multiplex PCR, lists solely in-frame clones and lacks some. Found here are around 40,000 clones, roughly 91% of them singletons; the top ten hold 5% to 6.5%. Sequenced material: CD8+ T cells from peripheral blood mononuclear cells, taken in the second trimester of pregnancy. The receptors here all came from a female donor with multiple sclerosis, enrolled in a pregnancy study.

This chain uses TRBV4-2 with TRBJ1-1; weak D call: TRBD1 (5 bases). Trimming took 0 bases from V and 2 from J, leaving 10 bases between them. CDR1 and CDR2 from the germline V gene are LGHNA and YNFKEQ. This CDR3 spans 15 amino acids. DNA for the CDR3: TGTGCCAGCAGCCAAGAGTCGGGGGTAAACACTGAAGCTTTCTTT. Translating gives CASSQESGVNTEAFF.

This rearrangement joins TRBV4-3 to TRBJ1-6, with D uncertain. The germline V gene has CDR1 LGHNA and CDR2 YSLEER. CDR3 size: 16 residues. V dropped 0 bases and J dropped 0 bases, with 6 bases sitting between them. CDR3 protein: CASSQDSSSYNSPLHF. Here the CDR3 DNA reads TGCGCCAGCAGCCAAGATTCCAGCTCCTATAATTCACCCCTCCACTTT.

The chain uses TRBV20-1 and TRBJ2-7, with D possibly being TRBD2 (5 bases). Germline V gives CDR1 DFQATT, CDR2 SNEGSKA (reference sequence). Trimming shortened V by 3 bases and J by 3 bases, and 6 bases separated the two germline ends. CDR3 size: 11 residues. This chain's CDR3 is CSASTSYEQYF. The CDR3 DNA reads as TGCAGTGCTAGTACTAGCTACGAGCAGTACTTC.

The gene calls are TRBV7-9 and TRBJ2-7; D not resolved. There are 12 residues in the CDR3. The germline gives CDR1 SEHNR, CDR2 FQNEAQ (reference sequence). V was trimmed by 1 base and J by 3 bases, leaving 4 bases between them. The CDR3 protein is CASSLDIYEQYF. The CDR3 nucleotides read TGTGCCAGCAGCTTAGATATCTACGAGCAGTACTTC.

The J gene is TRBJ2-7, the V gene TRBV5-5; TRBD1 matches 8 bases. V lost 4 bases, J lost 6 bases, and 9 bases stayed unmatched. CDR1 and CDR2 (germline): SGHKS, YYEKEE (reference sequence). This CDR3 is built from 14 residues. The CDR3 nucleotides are TGTGCCAGCAGCCGAGAAGACAGGGGCCTCGAGCAGTACTTC. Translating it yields CASSREDRGLEQYF.

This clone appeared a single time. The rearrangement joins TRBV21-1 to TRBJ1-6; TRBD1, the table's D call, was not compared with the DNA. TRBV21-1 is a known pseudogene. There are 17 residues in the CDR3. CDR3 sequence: CASSLPGAPRGNSPLHF. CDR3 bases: TGTGCCAGCAGTCTTCCCGGGGCACCCAGGGGTAATTCACCCCTCCACTTT.

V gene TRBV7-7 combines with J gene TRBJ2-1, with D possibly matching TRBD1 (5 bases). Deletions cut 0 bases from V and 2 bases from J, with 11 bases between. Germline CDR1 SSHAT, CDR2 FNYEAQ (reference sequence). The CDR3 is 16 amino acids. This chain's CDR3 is CASSLAVAGTYNEQFF. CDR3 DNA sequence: TGTGCCAGCAGCTTAGCGGTGGCAGGGACCTACAATGAGCAGTTCTTC.

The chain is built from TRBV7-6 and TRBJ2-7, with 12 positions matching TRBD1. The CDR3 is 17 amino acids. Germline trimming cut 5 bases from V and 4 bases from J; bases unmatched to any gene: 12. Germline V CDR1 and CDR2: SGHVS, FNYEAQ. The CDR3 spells CASSLQPGQGALYEQYF. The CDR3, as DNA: TGTGCCAGCAGCCTCCAGCCGGGACAGGGGGCTTTATACGAGCAGTACTTC.

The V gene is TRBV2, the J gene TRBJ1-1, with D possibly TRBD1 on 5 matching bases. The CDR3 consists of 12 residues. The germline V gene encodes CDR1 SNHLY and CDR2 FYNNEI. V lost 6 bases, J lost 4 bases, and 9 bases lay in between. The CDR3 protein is CASSPRVTEAFF. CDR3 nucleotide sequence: TGTGCCAGCAGCCCCAGGGTCACTGAAGCTTTCTTT.

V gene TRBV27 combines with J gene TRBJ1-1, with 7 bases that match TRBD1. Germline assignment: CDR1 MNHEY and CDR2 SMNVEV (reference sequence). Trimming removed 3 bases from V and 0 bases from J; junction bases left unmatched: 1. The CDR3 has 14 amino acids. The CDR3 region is CASSLDRLNTEAFF. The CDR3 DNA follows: TGTGCCAGCAGTTTGGACAGGTTGAACACTGAAGCTTTCTTT.

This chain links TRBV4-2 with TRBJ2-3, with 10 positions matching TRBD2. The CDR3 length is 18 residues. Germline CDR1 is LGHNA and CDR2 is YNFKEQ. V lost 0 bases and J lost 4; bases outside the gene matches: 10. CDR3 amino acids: CASSQELGSGGAADTQYF. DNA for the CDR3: TGTGCCAGCAGCCAAGAGTTGGGGAGCGGGGGGGCCGCAGATACGCAGTATTTT.

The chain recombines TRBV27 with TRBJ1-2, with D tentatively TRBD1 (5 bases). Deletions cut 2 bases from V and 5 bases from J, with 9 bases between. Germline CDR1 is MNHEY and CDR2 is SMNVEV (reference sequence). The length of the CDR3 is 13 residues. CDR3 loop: CASSLQGSYGYTF. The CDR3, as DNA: TGTGCCAGCAGTTTACAGGGTTCTTATGGCTACACCTTC.

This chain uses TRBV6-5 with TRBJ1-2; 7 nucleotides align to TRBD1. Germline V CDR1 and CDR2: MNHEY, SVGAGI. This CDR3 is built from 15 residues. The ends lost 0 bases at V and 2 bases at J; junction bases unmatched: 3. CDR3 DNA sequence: TGTGCCAGCAGTTACTCGACAGGGATAAACTATGGCTACACCTTC. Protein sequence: CASSYSTGINYGYTF.

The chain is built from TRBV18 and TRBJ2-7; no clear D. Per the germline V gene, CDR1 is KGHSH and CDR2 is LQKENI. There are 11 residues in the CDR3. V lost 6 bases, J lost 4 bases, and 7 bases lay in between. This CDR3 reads CASSLGYEQYF. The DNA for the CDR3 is TGTGCCAGCTCCCTCGGGTACGAGCAGTACTTC.

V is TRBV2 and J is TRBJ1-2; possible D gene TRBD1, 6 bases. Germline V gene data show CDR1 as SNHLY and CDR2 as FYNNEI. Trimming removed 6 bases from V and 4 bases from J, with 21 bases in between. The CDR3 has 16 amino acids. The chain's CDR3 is CASRESGTISFYGYTF. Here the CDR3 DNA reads TGTGCCAGCAGGGAAAGCGGGACAATATCCTTCTATGGCTACACCTTC. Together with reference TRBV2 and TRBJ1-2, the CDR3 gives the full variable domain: EPEVTQTPSHQVTQMGQEVILRCVPISNHLYFYWYRQILGQKVEFLVSFYNNEISEKSEIFDDQFSVERPDGSNFTLKIRSTKLEDSAMYFCASRESGTISFYGYTFGSGTRLTVV.

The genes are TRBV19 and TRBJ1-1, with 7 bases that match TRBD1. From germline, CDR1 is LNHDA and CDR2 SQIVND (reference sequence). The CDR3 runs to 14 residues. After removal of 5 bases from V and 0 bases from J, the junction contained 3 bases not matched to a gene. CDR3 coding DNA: TGTGCCAGTAGTCCTGGGACAGTGAACACTGAAGCTTTCTTT. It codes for CASSPGTVNTEAFF. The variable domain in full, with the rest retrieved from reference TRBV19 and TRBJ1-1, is DGGITQSPKYLFRKEGQNVTLSCEQNLNHDAMYWYRQDPGQGLRLIYYSQIVNDFQKGDIAEGYSVSREKKESFPLTVTSAQKNPTAFYLCASSPGTVNTEAFFGQGTRLTVV.

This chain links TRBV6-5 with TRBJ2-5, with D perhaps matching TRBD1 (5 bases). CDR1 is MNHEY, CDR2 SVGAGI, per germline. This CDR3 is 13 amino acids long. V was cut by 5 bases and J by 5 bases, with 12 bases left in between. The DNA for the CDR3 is TGTGCCAGCAGTCCAAGGGGTGGCGAGACCCAGTACTTC. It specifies CASSPRGGETQYF.

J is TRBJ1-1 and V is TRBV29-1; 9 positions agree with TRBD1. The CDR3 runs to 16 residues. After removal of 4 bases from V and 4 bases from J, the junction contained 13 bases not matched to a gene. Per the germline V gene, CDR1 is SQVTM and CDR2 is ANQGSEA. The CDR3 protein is CSVALPGQGVGTEAFF. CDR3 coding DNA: TGCAGCGTTGCCCTTCCGGGACAGGGCGTGGGCACTGAAGCTTTCTTT.

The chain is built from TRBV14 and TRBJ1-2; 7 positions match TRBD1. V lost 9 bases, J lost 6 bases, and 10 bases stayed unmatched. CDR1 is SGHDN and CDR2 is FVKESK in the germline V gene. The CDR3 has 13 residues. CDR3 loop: CASPKAGGHGYTF. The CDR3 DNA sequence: TGTGCCAGTCCTAAAGCAGGGGGGCATGGCTACACCTTC.

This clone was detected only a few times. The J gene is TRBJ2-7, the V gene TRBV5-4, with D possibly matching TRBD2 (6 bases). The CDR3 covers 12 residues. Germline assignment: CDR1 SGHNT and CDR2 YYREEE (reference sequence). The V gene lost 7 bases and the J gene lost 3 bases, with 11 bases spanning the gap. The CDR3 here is CASSWGDYEQYF. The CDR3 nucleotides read TGTGCCAGCTCCTGGGGGGACTACGAGCAGTACTTC.

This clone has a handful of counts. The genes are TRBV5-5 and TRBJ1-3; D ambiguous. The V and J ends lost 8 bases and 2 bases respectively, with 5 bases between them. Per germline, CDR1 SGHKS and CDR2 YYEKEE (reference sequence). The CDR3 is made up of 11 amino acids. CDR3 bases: TGTGCCAGTCAGGCTGGAAACACCATATATTTT. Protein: CASQAGNTIYF. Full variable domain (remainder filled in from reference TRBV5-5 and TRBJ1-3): DAGVTQSPTHLIKTRGQQVTLRCSPISGHKSVSWYQQVLGQGPQFIFQYYEKEERGRGNFPDRFSARQFPNYSSELNVNALLLGDSALYLCASQAGNTIYFGEGSWLTVV.